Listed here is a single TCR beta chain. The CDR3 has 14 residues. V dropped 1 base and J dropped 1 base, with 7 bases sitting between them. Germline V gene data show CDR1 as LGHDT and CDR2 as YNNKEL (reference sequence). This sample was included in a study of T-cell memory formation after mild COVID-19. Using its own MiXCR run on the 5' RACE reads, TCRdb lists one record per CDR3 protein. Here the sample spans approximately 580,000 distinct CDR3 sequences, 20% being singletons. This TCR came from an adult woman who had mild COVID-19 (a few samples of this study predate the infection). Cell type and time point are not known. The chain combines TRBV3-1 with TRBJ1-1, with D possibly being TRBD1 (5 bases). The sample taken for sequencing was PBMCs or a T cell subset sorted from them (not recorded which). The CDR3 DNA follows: TGTGCCAGCAGCCAAGCCAGGGAGAACACTGAAGCTTTCTTT. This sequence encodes CASSQARENTEAFF.